The T cell receptor beta chain described here comes from a study of radiotherapy plus CTLA-4 blockade in lung cancer. For this clone: No antigen is known for it.

Patients with chemo-refractory metastatic non-small-cell lung cancer received focal radiation plus CTLA-4 blockade with ipilimumab. The data were produced by immunoSEQ multiplex PCR, yet TCRdb's version contains in-frame clones alone and is incomplete. The repertoire holds 40,000 to 60,000 clones, with roughly four fifths as singletons. CDR1 and CDR2 from the germline V gene are SGHTA and FQGNSA. V was clipped by 5 bases and J by 8 bases; unmatched bases: 1. This CDR3 contains 13 residues. Study outcomes and limitations: Interferon-beta, together with early blood T cell clone dynamics, reportedly best predicted response.

This TCR came from a human donor with non-small cell lung cancer who had stable disease on radiotherapy plus ipilimumab. The rearrangement joins TRBV7-2 to TRBJ2-1; 12 bases line up with TRBD2. The material was peripheral blood, obtained from a patient treated with radiotherapy plus ipilimumab. For the CDR3, the DNA is TGTGCCAGCAGCACTAGCGGGAGGCATGAGCAGTTCTTC. Translating gives CASSTSGRHEQFF.